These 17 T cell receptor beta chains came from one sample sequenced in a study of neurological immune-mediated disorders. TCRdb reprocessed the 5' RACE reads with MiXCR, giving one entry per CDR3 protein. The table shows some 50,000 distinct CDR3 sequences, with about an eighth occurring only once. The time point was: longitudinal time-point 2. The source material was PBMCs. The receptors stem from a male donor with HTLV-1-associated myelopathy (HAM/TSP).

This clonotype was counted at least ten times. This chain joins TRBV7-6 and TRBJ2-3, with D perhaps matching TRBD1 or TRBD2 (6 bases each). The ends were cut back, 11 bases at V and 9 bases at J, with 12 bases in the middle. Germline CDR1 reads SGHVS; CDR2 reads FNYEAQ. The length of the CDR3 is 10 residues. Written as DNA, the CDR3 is TGTGCCCCCCGGGGGCGGACGCAGTATTTT. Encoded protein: CAPRGRTQYF.

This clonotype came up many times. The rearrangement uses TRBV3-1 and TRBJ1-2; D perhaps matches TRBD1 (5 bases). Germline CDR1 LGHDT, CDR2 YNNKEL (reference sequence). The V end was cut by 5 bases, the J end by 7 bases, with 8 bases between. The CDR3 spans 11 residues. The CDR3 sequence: CASSGTRGYTF. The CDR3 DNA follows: TGTGCCAGCAGCGGGACGCGTGGCTACACCTTC. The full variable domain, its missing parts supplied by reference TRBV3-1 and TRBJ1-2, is DTAVSQTPKYLVTQMGNDKSIKCEQNLGHDTMYWYKQDSKKFLKIMFSYNNKELIINETVPNRFSPKSPDKAHLNLHINSLELGDSAVYFCASSGTRGYTFGSGTRLTVV.

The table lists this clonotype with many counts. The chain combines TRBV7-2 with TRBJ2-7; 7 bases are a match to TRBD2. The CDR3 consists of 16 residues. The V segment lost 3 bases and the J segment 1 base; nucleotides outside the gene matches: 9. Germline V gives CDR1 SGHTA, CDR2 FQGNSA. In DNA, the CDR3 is TGTGCCAGCAGCTTGAAGGGAGGGTACTCTTCCTACGAGCAGTACTTC. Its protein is CASSLKGGYSSYEQYF.

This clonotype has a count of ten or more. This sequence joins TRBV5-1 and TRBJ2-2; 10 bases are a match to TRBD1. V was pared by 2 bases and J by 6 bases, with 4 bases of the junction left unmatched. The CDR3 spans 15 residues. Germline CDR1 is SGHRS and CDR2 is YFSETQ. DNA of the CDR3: TGCGCCAGCAGCTTCCGACAGGGGGCCGCCGGGGAGCTGTTTTTT. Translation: CASSFRQGAAGELFF.

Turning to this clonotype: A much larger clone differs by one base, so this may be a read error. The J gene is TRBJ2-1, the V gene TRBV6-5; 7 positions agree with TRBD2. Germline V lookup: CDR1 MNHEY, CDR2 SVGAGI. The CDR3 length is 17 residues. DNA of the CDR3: TGTGCCAGCAGTGCAAAGACTAGCCAACTTTCCTACAATGTGCAGTTCTTC. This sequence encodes CASSAKTSQLSYNVQFF.

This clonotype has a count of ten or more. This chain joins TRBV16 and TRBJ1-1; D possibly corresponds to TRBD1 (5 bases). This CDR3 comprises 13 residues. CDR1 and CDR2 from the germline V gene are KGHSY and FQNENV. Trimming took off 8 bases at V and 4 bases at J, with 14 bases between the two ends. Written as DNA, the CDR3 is TGTGCCAGCTCCAGGGTACAGGTCACTGAAGCTTTCTTT. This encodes CASSRVQVTEAFF.

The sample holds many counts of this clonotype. The CDR3 sequence: CSARYAGSGVTEAFF. CDR3 coding DNA: TGCAGTGCTAGATATGCAGGGTCGGGGGTAACTGAAGCTTTCTTT. V is TRBV20-1 and J is TRBJ1-1, with a possible D match to TRBD1 (5 bases). V gave up 2 bases and J gave up 5 bases, with 18 bases separating them. Germline CDR1 reads DFQATT; CDR2 reads SNEGSKA (reference sequence). The CDR3 contains 15 residues.

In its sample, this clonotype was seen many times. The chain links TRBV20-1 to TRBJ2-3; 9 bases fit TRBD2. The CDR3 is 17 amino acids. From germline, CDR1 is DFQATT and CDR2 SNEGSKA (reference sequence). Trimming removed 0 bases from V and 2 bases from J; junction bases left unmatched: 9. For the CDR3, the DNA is TGCAGTGCTAGAGATCTGAGACTAGCGGTTCACACAGATACGCAGTATTTT. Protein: CSARDLRLAVHTDTQYF.

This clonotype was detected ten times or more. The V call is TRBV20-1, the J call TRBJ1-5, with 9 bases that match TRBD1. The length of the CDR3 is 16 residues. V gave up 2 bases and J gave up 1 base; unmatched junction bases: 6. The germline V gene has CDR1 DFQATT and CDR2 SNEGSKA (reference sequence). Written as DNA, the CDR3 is TGCAGTGCTAGATACATGGACAGGGGAAGCAATCAGCCCCAGCATTTT. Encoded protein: CSARYMDRGSNQPQHF.

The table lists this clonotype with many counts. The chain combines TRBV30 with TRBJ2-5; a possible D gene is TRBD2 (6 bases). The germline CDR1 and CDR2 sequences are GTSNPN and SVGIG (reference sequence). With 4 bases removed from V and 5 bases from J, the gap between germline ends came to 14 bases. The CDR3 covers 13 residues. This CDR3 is CAWTGRGGETQYF. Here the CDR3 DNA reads TGTGCCTGGACGGGGCGGGGCGGGGAGACCCAGTACTTC. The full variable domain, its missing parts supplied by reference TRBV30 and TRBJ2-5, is SQTIHQWPATLVQPVGSPLSLECTVEGTSNPNLYWYRQAAGRGLQLLFYSVGIGQISSEVPQNLSASRPQDRQFILSSKKLLLSDSGFYLCAWTGRGGETQYFGPGTRLLVL.

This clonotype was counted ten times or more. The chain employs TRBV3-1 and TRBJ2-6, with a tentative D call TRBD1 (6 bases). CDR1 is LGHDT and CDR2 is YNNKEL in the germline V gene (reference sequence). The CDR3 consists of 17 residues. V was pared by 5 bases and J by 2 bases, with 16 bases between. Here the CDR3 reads CASSTQLGAPGANVLTF. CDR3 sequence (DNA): TGTGCCAGCAGCACCCAACTGGGGGCGCCTGGGGCCAACGTCCTGACTTTC.

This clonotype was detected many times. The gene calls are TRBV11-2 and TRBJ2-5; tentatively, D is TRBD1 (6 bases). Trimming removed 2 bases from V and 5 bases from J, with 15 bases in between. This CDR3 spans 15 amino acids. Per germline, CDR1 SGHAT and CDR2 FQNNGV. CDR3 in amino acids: CASSLFGGLHETQYF. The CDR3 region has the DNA TGTGCCAGCAGCTTATTTGGGGGCCTCCACGAGACCCAGTACTTC.

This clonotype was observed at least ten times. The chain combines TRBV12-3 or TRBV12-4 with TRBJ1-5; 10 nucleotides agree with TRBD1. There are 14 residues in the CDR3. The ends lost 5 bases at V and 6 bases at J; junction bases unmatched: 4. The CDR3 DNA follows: TGTGCCAGCAGTCCCAGACAGGGGGCTCAGCCCCAGCATTTT. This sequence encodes CASSPRQGAQPQHF.

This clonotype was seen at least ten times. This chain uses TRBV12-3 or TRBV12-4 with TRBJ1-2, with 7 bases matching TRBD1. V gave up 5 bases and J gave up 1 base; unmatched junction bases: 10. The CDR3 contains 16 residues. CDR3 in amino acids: CASSTRGRGNNYGYTF. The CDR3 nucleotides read TGTGCCAGCAGTACCCGAGGCAGGGGGAATAACTATGGCTACACCTTC.

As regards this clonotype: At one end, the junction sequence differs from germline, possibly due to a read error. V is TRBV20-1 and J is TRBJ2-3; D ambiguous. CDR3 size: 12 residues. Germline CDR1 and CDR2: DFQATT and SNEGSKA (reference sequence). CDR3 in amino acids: CSGGWGGDTRYF. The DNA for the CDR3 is TGCAGTGGGGGTTGGGGTGGAGATACGCGGTATTTT.

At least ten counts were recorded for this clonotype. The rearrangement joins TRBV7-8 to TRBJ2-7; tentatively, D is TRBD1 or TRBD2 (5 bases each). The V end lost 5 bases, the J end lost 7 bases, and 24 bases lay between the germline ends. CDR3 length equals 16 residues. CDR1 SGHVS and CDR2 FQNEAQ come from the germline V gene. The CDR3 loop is CASSQDPGPSRREQYF. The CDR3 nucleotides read TGTGCCAGCAGCCAAGATCCGGGACCGTCCAGGAGGGAGCAGTACTTC.

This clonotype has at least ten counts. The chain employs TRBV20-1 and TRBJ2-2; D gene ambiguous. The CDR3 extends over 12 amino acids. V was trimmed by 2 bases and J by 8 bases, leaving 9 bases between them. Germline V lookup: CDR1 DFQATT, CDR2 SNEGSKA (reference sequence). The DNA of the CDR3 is TGCAGTGCTAGACCCGCGGCGGGGGAGCTGTTTTTT. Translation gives CSARPAAGELFF.